Each of the 4 T cell receptor beta chains below was sequenced from the same sample in a study of cytomegalovirus exposure and HLA in healthy donors. PCR employed 60 Vbeta and 13 Jbeta primers. Data came from immunoSEQ multiplex PCR; TCRdb stores just in-frame clones and leaves some out. The sample has 150,000 to 200,000 clones; around 79% are singletons. What was sequenced was PBMCs. Receptor source: a male donor in good health and CMV-seropositive.

V usage is TRBV7-7 and J usage is TRBJ1-1; TRBD1 aligns across 9 bases. The last part of the DNA fits TRBJ2-2 better; the J call may be wrong. Germline values: CDR1 SSHAT, CDR2 FNYEAQ (reference sequence). The CDR3 contains 18 residues. This CDR3 is CASSGRDRDIPNTGELFF. The CDR3 coding sequence is TGTGCCAGCAGCGGCCGGGACAGGGACATCCCGAACACCGGGGAGCTGTTTTTT.

The genes are TRBV7-2 and TRBJ1-2; D is uncertain. CDR1 and CDR2 from the germline V gene are SGHTA and FQGNSA. The CDR3 length is 12 residues. The V end lost 1 base, the J end lost 9 bases, and 9 bases lay between the germline ends. The CDR3, as DNA: TGTGCCAGCAGCTTAGATCTACAGCGCTACACCTTC. It is translated as CASSLDLQRYTF.

This clone was seen once. The chain employs TRBV20-1 and TRBJ1-1; D unclear. The CDR3 contains 11 residues. CDR1 and CDR2 (germline): DFQATT, SNEGSKA (reference sequence). The V end lost 5 bases, the J end lost 1 base, and 5 bases lay between the germline ends. CDR3 DNA: TGCAGTGCTGAACAGAACACTGAAGCTTTCTTT. Translation gives CSAEQNTEAFF.

The genes are TRBV10-3 and TRBJ2-1, with 10 bases lining up with TRBD2. Germline assignment: CDR1 ENHRY and CDR2 SYGVKD. The junction had 9 bases not matched to a gene; V was cut back by 5 bases and J by 5 bases. The CDR3 is made up of 16 amino acids. In DNA, the CDR3 is TGTGCCATCAGTCCTAGCGGGAGTCGGTCGAACAATGAGCAGTTCTTC. This sequence encodes CAISPSGSRSNNEQFF.